These T cell receptor beta chains were read from a single sample in a study of blood T cells in healthy people across ages. Each CDR3 protein is one row after TCRdb ran MiXCR on the 5' RACE reads. The sample yields about 1.5 million distinct CDR3 sequences, approximately 42% seen once. Sequenced sample: blood. These receptors originate from a young woman in good health. Each CDR3 is given with its conserved first and last residue. Fields, in order: J gene, D gene, clone size, CDR3 length, V gene, CDR3 protein, CDR3 DNA. The D gene is left open where the match is weak. The size entry is marked missing in some rows and otherwise reads once, few, many or a size class.

j_gene: TRBJ2-5; d_gene: -; abundance: -; len: 17; v_gene: TRBV5-5; CDR3aa: CASSLGRALGDQETQYF; CDR3nt: TGTGCCAGCAGCTTGGGTCGAGCTCTGGGGGACCAAGAGACCCAGTACTTC
j_gene: TRBJ2-2; d_gene: TRBD1; abundance: -; len: 15; v_gene: TRBV2; CDR3aa: CASSEEGASTGELFF; CDR3nt: TGTGCCAGCAGTGAAGAGGGGGCGAGCACCGGGGAGCTGTTTTTT
j_gene: TRBJ1-1; d_gene: -; abundance: -; len: 16; v_gene: TRBV28; CDR3aa: CASSLMLRLLNTEAFF; CDR3nt: TGTGCCAGCAGTCTTATGCTCCGGCTACTGAACACTGAAGCTTTCTTT
j_gene: TRBJ1-2; d_gene: TRBD1; abundance: few; len: 17; v_gene: TRBV6-1; CDR3aa: CASSGVSNRGFGYGYTF; CDR3nt: TGTGCCAGCAGTGGAGTAAGCAACAGGGGGTTCGGCTATGGCTACACCTTC
j_gene: TRBJ2-7; d_gene: TRBD2; abundance: -; len: 15; v_gene: TRBV5-1; CDR3aa: CASSLSPSGNSEQYF; CDR3nt: TGCGCCAGCAGCTTGTCTCCTAGCGGGAATTCTGAGCAGTACTTC
j_gene: TRBJ1-4; d_gene: TRBD1; abundance: few; len: 14; v_gene: TRBV20-1; CDR3aa: CSASNRGRGEKLFF; CDR3nt: TGCAGTGCTAGTAACAGGGGGCGCGGTGAAAAACTGTTTTTT
j_gene: TRBJ1-2; d_gene: -; abundance: -; len: 15; v_gene: TRBV5-1; CDR3aa: CASSLMGGPNYGYTF; CDR3nt: TGCGCCAGCAGCTTGATGGGGGGACCTAACTATGGCTACACCTTC
j_gene: TRBJ2-5; d_gene: -; abundance: -; len: 14; v_gene: TRBV7-8; CDR3aa: CASSLRASANEQYF; CDR3nt: TGTGCCAGCAGCTTACGGGCTAGCGCAAATGAGCAGTACTTC
j_gene: TRBJ2-3; d_gene: TRBD2; abundance: few; len: 14; v_gene: TRBV20-1; CDR3aa: CSAPLAGHTDTQYF; CDR3nt: TGCAGTGCCCCACTAGCGGGGCACACAGATACGCAGTATTTT
j_gene: TRBJ2-4; d_gene: -; abundance: -; len: 14; v_gene: TRBV29-1; CDR3aa: CSVEKAWVGNEQYF; CDR3nt: TGCAGCGTTGAGAAGGCCTGGGTTGGAAATGAGCAGTACTTC
j_gene: TRBJ2-7; d_gene: -; abundance: few; len: 15; v_gene: TRBV7-9; CDR3aa: CASSSGGGSLYEQYF; CDR3nt: TGTGCCAGCAGCTCAGGAGGGGGTTCTCTCTACGAGCAGTACTTC
j_gene: TRBJ1-4; d_gene: -; abundance: -; len: 16; v_gene: TRBV11-2; CDR3aa: CASSLGSGHRGEKLFF; CDR3nt: TGTGCCAGCAGCTTAGGGTCTGGGCATAGAGGTGAAAAACTGTTTTTT
j_gene: TRBJ1-5; d_gene: -; abundance: few; len: 16; v_gene: TRBV9; CDR3aa: CASSVGTGTGNQPQHF; CDR3nt: TGTGCCAGCAGCGTCGGGACGGGCACTGGCAATCAGCCCCAGCATTTT
j_gene: TRBJ2-4; d_gene: -; abundance: -; len: 15; v_gene: TRBV3-1; CDR3aa: CASSQDLIRVNIQYF; CDR3nt: TGTGCCAGCAGCCAAGATCTGATAAGGGTTAACATTCAGTACTTC
j_gene: TRBJ1-5; d_gene: TRBD1; abundance: -; len: 16; v_gene: TRBV10-3; CDR3aa: CAISGGTGSGNQPQHF; CDR3nt: TGTGCCATCAGTGGGGGGACAGGGTCGGGCAATCAGCCCCAGCATTTT
j_gene: TRBJ2-1; d_gene: TRBD1; abundance: few; len: 17; v_gene: TRBV7-2; CDR3aa: CASSLKSRDREYNEQFF; CDR3nt: TGTGCCAGCAGCTTAAAAAGCCGGGACAGGGAATACAATGAGCAGTTCTTC
j_gene: TRBJ1-4; d_gene: -; abundance: -; len: 15; v_gene: TRBV5-1; CDR3aa: CASSSTGQRDEKLFF; CDR3nt: TGCGCCAGCAGCTCGACGGGACAACGGGATGAAAAACTGTTTTTT
j_gene: TRBJ2-7; d_gene: TRBD1; abundance: -; len: 15; v_gene: TRBV4-1; CDR3aa: CASSRQGAGTYEQYF; CDR3nt: TGCGCCAGCAGCAGGCAGGGGGCGGGGACATACGAGCAGTACTTC
j_gene: TRBJ2-7; d_gene: TRBD1; abundance: -; len: 14; v_gene: TRBV12-3/TRBV12-4; CDR3aa: CARSLGDSSYEQYF; CDR3nt: TGTGCCAGAAGTTTGGGGGACAGCTCCTACGAGCAGTACTTC
j_gene: TRBJ2-7; d_gene: -; abundance: few; len: 16; v_gene: TRBV7-6; CDR3aa: CASSQGGGSSSYEQYF; CDR3nt: TGTGCCAGCAGCCAGGGAGGGGGATCAAGCTCCTACGAGCAGTACTTC
j_gene: TRBJ2-2; d_gene: -; abundance: -; len: 14; v_gene: TRBV9; CDR3aa: CASSIVSRGGELFF; CDR3nt: TGTGCCAGCAGCATAGTCTCGCGCGGCGGGGAGCTGTTTTTT
j_gene: TRBJ1-2; d_gene: -; abundance: -; len: 15; v_gene: TRBV12-3/TRBV12-4; CDR3aa: CASSQHRSLPYGYTF; CDR3nt: TGTGCCAGCAGTCAACACAGGTCCTTACCCTATGGCTACACCTTC
j_gene: TRBJ1-1; d_gene: -; abundance: -; len: 16; v_gene: TRBV10-3; CDR3aa: CAISEGDVFYLTEAFF; CDR3nt: TGTGCCATCAGTGAGGGGGACGTATTTTATCTCACTGAAGCTTTCTTT
j_gene: TRBJ2-7; d_gene: TRBD1; abundance: -; len: 15; v_gene: TRBV4-3; CDR3aa: CASSREGTGAYEQYF; CDR3nt: TGCGCCAGCAGCCGAGAAGGGACAGGGGCCTACGAGCAGTACTTC
j_gene: TRBJ2-7; d_gene: -; abundance: -; len: 15; v_gene: TRBV7-9; CDR3aa: CASSSGTQNPYEQYF; CDR3nt: TGTGCCAGCAGCTCCGGGACACAGAACCCCTACGAGCAGTACTTC
j_gene: TRBJ2-7; d_gene: TRBD2; abundance: few; len: 16; v_gene: TRBV9; CDR3aa: CASSVSSAAGGYEQYF; CDR3nt: TGTGCCAGCAGCGTATCCAGCGCAGCGGGAGGGTACGAGCAGTACTTC
j_gene: TRBJ1-1; d_gene: -; abundance: -; len: 16; v_gene: TRBV28; CDR3aa: CASSPSDSQANTEAFF; CDR3nt: TGTGCCAGCAGTCCATCGGACAGTCAAGCGAACACTGAAGCTTTCTTT
j_gene: TRBJ2-2; d_gene: -; abundance: -; len: 16; v_gene: TRBV24-1; CDR3aa: CATSDLQGGNTGELFF; CDR3nt: TGTGCCACCAGTGATCTGCAGGGTGGGAACACCGGGGAGCTGTTTTTT
j_gene: TRBJ1-2; d_gene: TRBD1; abundance: -; len: 14; v_gene: TRBV14; CDR3aa: CASSPMDRNYGYTF; CDR3nt: TGTGCCAGCAGCCCGATGGACAGGAACTATGGCTACACCTTC
j_gene: TRBJ2-7; d_gene: -; abundance: -; len: 13; v_gene: TRBV20-1; CDR3aa: CSARTGTGYEQYF; CDR3nt: TGCAGTGCTAGAACCGGGACTGGATACGAGCAGTACTTC
j_gene: TRBJ2-1; d_gene: -; abundance: few; len: 12; v_gene: TRBV10-3; CDR3aa: CAISEADNEQFF; CDR3nt: TGTGCCATCAGTGAGGCAGACAATGAGCAGTTCTTC
j_gene: TRBJ2-5; d_gene: -; abundance: few; len: 13; v_gene: TRBV3-1; CDR3aa: CASSQKGWETQYF; CDR3nt: TGTGCCAGCAGCCAAAAGGGTTGGGAGACCCAGTACTTC
j_gene: TRBJ1-2; d_gene: -; abundance: -; len: 11; v_gene: TRBV18; CDR3aa: CASSDRYGYTF; CDR3nt: TGTGCCAGCTCGGACCGCTATGGCTACACCTTC
j_gene: TRBJ2-3; d_gene: TRBD2; abundance: -; len: 17; v_gene: TRBV6-2/TRBV6-3; CDR3aa: CASSYRASGSPTDTQYF; CDR3nt: TGTGCCAGCAGTTATCGTGCTAGCGGGAGCCCAACAGATACGCAGTATTTT
j_gene: TRBJ2-5; d_gene: TRBD2; abundance: -; len: 14; v_gene: TRBV4-2; CDR3aa: CASSHSGIEETQYF; CDR3nt: TGTGCCAGCAGCCATAGCGGGATTGAGGAGACCCAGTACTTC
j_gene: TRBJ1-3; d_gene: -; abundance: few; len: 12; v_gene: TRBV9; CDR3aa: CASSVSGNTIYF; CDR3nt: TGTGCCAGCAGCGTTAGTGGAAACACCATATATTTT
j_gene: TRBJ2-5; d_gene: -; abundance: -; len: 17; v_gene: TRBV4-2; CDR3aa: CASSQDGARQFQETQYF; CDR3nt: TGTGCCAGCAGCCAAGATGGAGCCCGACAGTTCCAAGAGACCCAGTACTTC
j_gene: TRBJ1-2; d_gene: -; abundance: -; len: 16; v_gene: TRBV12-3/TRBV12-4; CDR3aa: CASSLGIGGLGYGYTF; CDR3nt: TGTGCCAGCAGTTTAGGTATCGGGGGGTTAGGCTATGGCTACACCTTC
j_gene: TRBJ2-5; d_gene: TRBD2; abundance: -; len: 17; v_gene: TRBV10-3; CDR3aa: CAISGKGTSGIQETQYF; CDR3nt: TGTGCCATCAGTGGCAAGGGGACTAGCGGGATACAAGAGACCCAGTACTTC
j_gene: TRBJ2-1; d_gene: TRBD2; abundance: few; len: 15; v_gene: TRBV13; CDR3aa: CASSFLSGGYNEQFF; CDR3nt: TGTGCCAGCAGCTTTCTTAGCGGGGGGTACAATGAGCAGTTCTTC
j_gene: TRBJ2-5; d_gene: TRBD2; abundance: -; len: 15; v_gene: TRBV7-2; CDR3aa: CASSSGTSPQETQYF; CDR3nt: TGTGCCAGCAGCTCCGGGACTAGCCCACAAGAGACCCAGTACTTC
j_gene: TRBJ1-2; d_gene: -; abundance: few; len: 15; v_gene: TRBV11-2; CDR3aa: CASSLAGALGYGYTF; CDR3nt: TGTGCCAGCAGCTTAGCGGGGGCGCTTGGCTATGGCTACACCTTC
j_gene: TRBJ2-3; d_gene: TRBD2; abundance: few; len: 17; v_gene: TRBV7-3; CDR3aa: CVSSLLPSGVLTDTQYF; CDR3nt: TGTGTCAGCAGCTTACTTCCTAGCGGGGTTCTCACAGATACGCAGTATTTT
j_gene: TRBJ2-1; d_gene: TRBD1; abundance: -; len: 14; v_gene: TRBV25-1; CDR3aa: CVSSEGQGRTEQFF; CDR3nt: TGTGTCAGCAGTGAGGGACAGGGGCGTACTGAGCAGTTCTTC
j_gene: TRBJ2-3; d_gene: TRBD2; abundance: few; len: 15; v_gene: TRBV6-1; CDR3aa: CASREDLAVTDTQYF; CDR3nt: TGTGCCAGCAGGGAGGATCTAGCGGTCACAGATACGCAGTATTTT
j_gene: TRBJ2-3; d_gene: -; abundance: few; len: 14; v_gene: TRBV27; CDR3aa: CASSATFSAVGQYF; CDR3nt: TGTGCCAGCAGTGCCACATTTTCCGCTGTCGGGCAGTATTTT
j_gene: TRBJ1-1; d_gene: -; abundance: few; len: 19; v_gene: TRBV27; CDR3aa: CASSLSLGANRAGGTEAFF; CDR3nt: TGTGCCAGCAGTTTATCGTTAGGGGCAAACAGGGCCGGGGGCACTGAAGCTTTCTTT
j_gene: TRBJ2-5; d_gene: -; abundance: -; len: 14; v_gene: TRBV20-1; CDR3aa: CSADPGLYKDEQYF; CDR3nt: TGCAGTGCTGACCCCGGGCTTTACAAGGATGAGCAGTACTTC
j_gene: TRBJ1-5; d_gene: -; abundance: -; len: 17; v_gene: TRBV21-1; CDR3aa: CASSTDLCGFENQPQHF; CDR3nt: TGTGCCAGCAGCACCGACCTATGTGGGTTCGAGAATCAGCCCCAGCATTTT
j_gene: TRBJ2-1; d_gene: -; abundance: -; len: 11; v_gene: TRBV12-3/TRBV12-4; CDR3aa: CANSRGNEQFF; CDR3nt: TGTGCCAACTCGAGGGGGAATGAGCAGTTCTTC
j_gene: TRBJ1-5; d_gene: TRBD1; abundance: few; len: 15; v_gene: TRBV28; CDR3aa: CASSPLGQGDQPQHF; CDR3nt: TGTGCCAGCAGCCCGCTCGGACAGGGCGATCAGCCCCAGCATTTT
j_gene: TRBJ1-5; d_gene: -; abundance: -; len: 15; v_gene: TRBV3-1; CDR3aa: CASSQYPGDAQPQHF; CDR3nt: TGTGCCAGCAGCCAATATCCAGGGGATGCTCAGCCCCAGCATTTT
j_gene: TRBJ2-7; d_gene: TRBD2; abundance: few; len: 15; v_gene: TRBV12-3/TRBV12-4; CDR3aa: CASRGGLAGGYEQYF; CDR3nt: TGTGCCAGCAGAGGAGGACTAGCGGGAGGATACGAGCAGTACTTC
j_gene: TRBJ2-2; d_gene: -; abundance: few; len: 15; v_gene: TRBV27; CDR3aa: CASSLQGSNTGELFF; CDR3nt: TGTGCCAGCTCATTGCAGGGATCGAACACCGGGGAGCTGTTTTTT
j_gene: TRBJ2-2; d_gene: -; abundance: -; len: 17; v_gene: TRBV4-1; CDR3aa: CASSQPQGLANTGELFF; CDR3nt: TGCGCCAGCAGCCAACCCCAGGGCTTAGCGAACACCGGGGAGCTGTTTTTT
j_gene: TRBJ2-7; d_gene: -; abundance: -; len: 14; v_gene: TRBV20-1; CDR3aa: CSAAETAQSYEQYF; CDR3nt: TGCAGTGCCGCCGAGACGGCACAGTCCTACGAGCAGTACTTC
j_gene: TRBJ1-5; d_gene: -; abundance: once; len: 13; v_gene: TRBV13; CDR3aa: CARRWGLRQPQHF; CDR3nt: TGTGCCAGACGCTGGGGTCTTCGCCAGCCCCAGCATTTT
j_gene: TRBJ2-4; d_gene: TRBD2; abundance: -; len: 17; v_gene: TRBV13; CDR3aa: CASSLSAGSGSSYVQYF; CDR3nt: TGTGCCAGCAGCCTCTCCGCGGGGAGCGGGAGTTCCTACGTGCAGTACTTC
j_gene: TRBJ2-3; d_gene: TRBD2; abundance: -; len: 17; v_gene: TRBV4-1; CDR3aa: CASSQGGLAGLTDTQYF; CDR3nt: TGCGCCAGCAGCCAAGGTGGACTAGCGGGGTTGACAGATACGCAGTATTTT